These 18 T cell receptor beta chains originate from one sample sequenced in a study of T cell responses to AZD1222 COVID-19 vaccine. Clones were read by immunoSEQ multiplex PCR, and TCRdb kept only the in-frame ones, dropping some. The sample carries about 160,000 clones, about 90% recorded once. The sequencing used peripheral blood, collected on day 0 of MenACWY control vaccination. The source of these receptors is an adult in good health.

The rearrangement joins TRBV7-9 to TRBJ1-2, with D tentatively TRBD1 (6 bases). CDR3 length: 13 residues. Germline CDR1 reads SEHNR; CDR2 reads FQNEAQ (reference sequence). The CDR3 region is CALEAGDGYGYTF. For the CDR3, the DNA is TGTGCTTTGGAGGCAGGGGACGGCTATGGCTACACCTTC.

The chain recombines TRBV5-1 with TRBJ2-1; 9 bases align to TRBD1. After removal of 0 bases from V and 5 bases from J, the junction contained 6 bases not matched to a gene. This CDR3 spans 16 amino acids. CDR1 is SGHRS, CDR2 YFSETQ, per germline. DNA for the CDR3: TGCGCCAGCAGCTTGGGTGGGACAGGGTACCACAATGAGCAGTTCTTC. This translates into CASSLGGTGYHNEQFF. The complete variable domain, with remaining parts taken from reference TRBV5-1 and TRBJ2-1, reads KAGVTQTPRYLIKTRGQQVTLSCSPISGHRSVSWYQQTPGQGLQFLFEYFSETQRNKGNFPGRFSGRQFSNSRSEMNVSTLELGDSALYLCASSLGGTGYHNEQFFGPGTRLTVL.

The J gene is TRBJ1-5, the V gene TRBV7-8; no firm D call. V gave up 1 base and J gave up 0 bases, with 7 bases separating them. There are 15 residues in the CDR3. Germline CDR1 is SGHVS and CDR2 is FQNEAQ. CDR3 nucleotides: TGTGCCAGCAGCTTAGGCGGGATTAGCAATCAGCCCCAGCATTTT. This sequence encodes CASSLGGISNQPQHF.

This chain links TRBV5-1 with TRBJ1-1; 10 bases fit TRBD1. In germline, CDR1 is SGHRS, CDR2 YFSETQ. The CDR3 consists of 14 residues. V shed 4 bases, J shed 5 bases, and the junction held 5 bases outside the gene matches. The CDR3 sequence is CASSGTGALTEAFF. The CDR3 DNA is TGCGCCAGCAGCGGGACAGGGGCGTTGACTGAAGCTTTCTTT.

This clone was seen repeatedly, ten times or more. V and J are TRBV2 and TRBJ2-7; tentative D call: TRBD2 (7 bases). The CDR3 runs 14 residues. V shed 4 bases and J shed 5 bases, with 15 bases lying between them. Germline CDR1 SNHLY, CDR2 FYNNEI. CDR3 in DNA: TGTGCCAGCAGTGGGGGAGGGGGGAGAGACGAGCAGTACTTC. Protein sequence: CASSGGGGRDEQYF.

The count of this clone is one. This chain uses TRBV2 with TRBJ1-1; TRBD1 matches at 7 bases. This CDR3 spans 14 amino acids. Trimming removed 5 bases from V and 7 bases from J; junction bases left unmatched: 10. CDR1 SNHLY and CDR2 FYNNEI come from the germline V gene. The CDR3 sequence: CASSRGTDTYEAFF. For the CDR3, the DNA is TGTGCCAGCAGTCGGGGGACAGATACGTATGAAGCTTTCTTT. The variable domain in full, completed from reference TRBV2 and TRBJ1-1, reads EPEVTQTPSHQVTQMGQEVILRCVPISNHLYFYWYRQILGQKVEFLVSFYNNEISEKSEIFDDQFSVERPDGSNFTLKIRSTKLEDSAMYFCASSRGTDTYEAFFGQGTRLTVV.

The DNA of the CDR3 is TGTGCCAGCAGCCCAACGTTGTCGGGCTATGGCTACACCTTC. It codes for CASSPTLSGYGYTF. This sequence joins TRBV14 and TRBJ1-2; D gene unclear. V dropped 4 bases and J dropped 4 bases, with 13 bases sitting between them. In germline, CDR1 is SGHDN, CDR2 FVKESK. This CDR3 contains 14 residues.

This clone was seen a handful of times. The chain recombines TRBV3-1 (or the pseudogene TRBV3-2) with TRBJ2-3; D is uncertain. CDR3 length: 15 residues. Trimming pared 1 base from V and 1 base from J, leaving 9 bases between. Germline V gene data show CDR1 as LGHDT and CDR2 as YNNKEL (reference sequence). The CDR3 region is CASSQAGRGTDTQYF. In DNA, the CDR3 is TGTGCCAGCAGCCAAGCTGGCCGGGGCACAGATACGCAGTATTTT.

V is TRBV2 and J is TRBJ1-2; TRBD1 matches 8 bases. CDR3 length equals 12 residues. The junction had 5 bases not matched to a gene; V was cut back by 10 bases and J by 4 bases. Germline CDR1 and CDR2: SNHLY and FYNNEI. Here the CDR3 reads CATSTGAYGYTF. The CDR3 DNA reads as TGTGCCACTTCGACAGGGGCCTATGGCTACACCTTC.

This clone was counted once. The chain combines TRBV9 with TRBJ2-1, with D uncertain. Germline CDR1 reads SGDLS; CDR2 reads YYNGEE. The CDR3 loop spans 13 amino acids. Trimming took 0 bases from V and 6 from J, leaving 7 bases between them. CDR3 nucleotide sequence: TGTGCCAGCAGCGTAGGATTGACCAATGAGCAGTTCTTC. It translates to CASSVGLTNEQFF.

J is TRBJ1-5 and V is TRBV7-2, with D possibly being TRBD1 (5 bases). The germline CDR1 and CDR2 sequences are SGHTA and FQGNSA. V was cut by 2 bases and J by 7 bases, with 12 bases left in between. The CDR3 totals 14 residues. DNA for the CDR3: TGTGCCAGCAGCTTACCCGGGGCGGGGCAGCCCCAGCATTTT. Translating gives CASSLPGAGQPQHF.

DNA for the CDR3: TGCGCCAGCAGTGAGTCCCGGCTCAATCAGCCCCAGCATTTT. Translation: CASSESRLNQPQHF. The chain has TRBV10-2 and TRBJ1-5; D not certain. The germline V gene encodes CDR1 WSHSY and CDR2 SAAADI. With 0 bases removed from V and 3 bases from J, the gap between germline ends came to 6 bases. CDR3 length: 14 amino acids.

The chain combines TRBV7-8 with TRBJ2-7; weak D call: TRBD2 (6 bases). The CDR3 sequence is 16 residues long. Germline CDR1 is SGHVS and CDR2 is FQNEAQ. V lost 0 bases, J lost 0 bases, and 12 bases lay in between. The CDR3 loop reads CASSLAGSGSSYEQYF. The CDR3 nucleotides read TGTGCCAGCAGCTTAGCGGGTAGCGGCAGCTCCTACGAGCAGTACTTC.

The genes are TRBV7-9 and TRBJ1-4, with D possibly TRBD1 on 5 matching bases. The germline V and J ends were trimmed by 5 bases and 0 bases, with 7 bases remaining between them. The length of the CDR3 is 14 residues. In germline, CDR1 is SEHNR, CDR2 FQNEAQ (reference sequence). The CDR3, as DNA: TGTGCCAGCAGCATAGGGGCAACTAATGAAAAACTGTTTTTT. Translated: CASSIGATNEKLFF.

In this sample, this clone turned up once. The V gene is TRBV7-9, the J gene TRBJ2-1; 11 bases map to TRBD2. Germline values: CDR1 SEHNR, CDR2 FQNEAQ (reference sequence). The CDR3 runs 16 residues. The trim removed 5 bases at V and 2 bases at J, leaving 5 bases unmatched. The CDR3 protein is CASSPLGLAAYNEQFF. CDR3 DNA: TGTGCCAGCAGCCCTTTGGGACTAGCGGCCTACAATGAGCAGTTCTTC.

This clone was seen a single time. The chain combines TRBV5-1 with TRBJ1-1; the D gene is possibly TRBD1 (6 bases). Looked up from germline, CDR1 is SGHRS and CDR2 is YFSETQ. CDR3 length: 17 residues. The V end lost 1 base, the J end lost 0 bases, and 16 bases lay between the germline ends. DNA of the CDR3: TGCGCCAGCAGCTTGCATCCCTTCGGGACATTGAACACTGAAGCTTTCTTT. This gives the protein CASSLHPFGTLNTEAFF.

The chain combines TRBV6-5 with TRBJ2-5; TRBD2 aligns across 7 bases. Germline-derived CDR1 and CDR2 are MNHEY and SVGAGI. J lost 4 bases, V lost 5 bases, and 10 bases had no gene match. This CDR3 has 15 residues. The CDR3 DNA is TGTGCCAGCAGTAAACTAGCGTTGGGGGGAGAGACCCAGTACTTC. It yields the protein CASSKLALGGETQYF.

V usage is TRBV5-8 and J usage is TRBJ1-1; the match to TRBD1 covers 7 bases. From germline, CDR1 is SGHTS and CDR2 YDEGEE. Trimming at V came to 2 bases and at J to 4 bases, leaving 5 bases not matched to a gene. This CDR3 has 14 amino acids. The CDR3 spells CASSLFAGGTEAFF. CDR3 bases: TGTGCCAGCAGCTTATTTGCAGGGGGCACTGAAGCTTTCTTT.